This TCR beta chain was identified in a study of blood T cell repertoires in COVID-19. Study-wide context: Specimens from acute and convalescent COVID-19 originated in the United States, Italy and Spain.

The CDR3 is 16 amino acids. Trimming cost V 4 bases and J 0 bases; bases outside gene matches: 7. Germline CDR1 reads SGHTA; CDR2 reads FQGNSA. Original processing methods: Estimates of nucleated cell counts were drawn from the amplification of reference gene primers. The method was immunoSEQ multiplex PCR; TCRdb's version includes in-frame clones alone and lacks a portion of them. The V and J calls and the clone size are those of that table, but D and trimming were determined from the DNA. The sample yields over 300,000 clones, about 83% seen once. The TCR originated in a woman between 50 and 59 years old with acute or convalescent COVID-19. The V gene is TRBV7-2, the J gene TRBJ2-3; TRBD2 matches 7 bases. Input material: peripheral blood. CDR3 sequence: CASSSDLAASTDTQYF. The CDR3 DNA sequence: TGTGCCAGCAGCTCCGACCTAGCGGCTAGCACAGATACGCAGTATTTT.